This is a list of T cell receptor beta chains from one sample in a study of blood T cell repertoires in COVID-19. Clones were read by immunoSEQ multiplex PCR, and TCRdb kept only the in-frame ones, dropping some. The sample has roughly 250,000 clones; 70% to 85% are singletons. The specimen was peripheral blood. These receptors originate from a woman older than 75 with acute or convalescent COVID-19. Both conserved end residues are part of each CDR3. The order of the fields is D gene, CDR3 length, J gene, V gene, clone size, CDR3 DNA, CDR3 protein. A D gene is named only where the DNA matches it firmly. Clone sizes are given selectively: once, few, many, or a class where the clone is expanded.

>TRBD2|14|TRBJ2-5|TRBV18|NA
TGTGCCAGCTCACCGTCCTCTAGCGGGGAGACCCAGTACTTC
CASSPSSSGETQYF
>NA|16|TRBJ1-5|TRBV28|NA
TGTGCCAGCAGCCCTAGGGACATCTATAGCAATCAGCCCCAGCATTTT
CASSPRDIYSNQPQHF
>NA|13|TRBJ1-2|TRBV2|NA
TGTGCCAGCAGGGGGACATTTAACTATGGCTACACCTTC
CASRGTFNYGYTF
>NA|15|TRBJ1-1|TRBV3-1/TRBV3-2|NA
TGTGCCAGCAGCCAAACCCCCTTACGGAGCACTGAAGCTTTCTTT
CASSQTPLRSTEAFF
>NA|14|TRBJ1-4|TRBV27|NA
TGTGCCAGCAGTTTATCAGGGGTCGGTGAAAAACTGTTTTTT
CASSLSGVGEKLFF
>TRBD1|19|TRBJ1-5|TRBV19|once
TGTGCCAGTAGCCCACCCGGGACAGGGGGTTTAAGAGGCAATCAGCCCCAGCATTTT
CASSPPGTGGLRGNQPQHF
>TRBD1|13|TRBJ1-2|TRBV29-1|NA
TGCAGCGTGGCTCTAGGACAGGGTCGGGGCTACACCTTC
CSVALGQGRGYTF
>NA|15|TRBJ2-7|TRBV19|NA
TGTGCCAGTAGTAACCCAGACAGAGGCCTCTACGAGCAGTACTTC
CASSNPDRGLYEQYF
>NA|14|TRBJ1-2|TRBV19|NA
TGTGCCAGTACCTCGCCCGACAGATACTATGGCTACACCTTC
CASTSPDRYYGYTF
>NA|14|TRBJ1-2|TRBV6-5|NA
TGTGCCAGCAGCCGCGGTAAAGAAAACTATGGCTACACCTTC
CASSRGKENYGYTF
>TRBD1|15|TRBJ1-2|TRBV19|once
TGTGCCAGTACCCTAACGACAGGGGGTAGCTATGGCTACACCTTC
CASTLTTGGSYGYTF
>NA|14|TRBJ2-7|TRBV6-1|NA
TGTGCCAGCAGTGAAAGTGGCAGGGTAGACGAGCAGTACTTC
CASSESGRVDEQYF
>TRBD2|17|TRBJ2-5|TRBV18|NA
TGTGCCAGCTCACCCCCACCCAGCGGGGGCAACCAAGAGACCCAGTACTTC
CASSPPPSGGNQETQYF
>NA|14|TRBJ1-3|TRBV9|NA
TGTGCCAGCAGCGAAGGAGGTTGGGGAAACACCATATATTTT
CASSEGGWGNTIYF
>NA|14|TRBJ2-1|TRBV7-9|NA
TGTGCCAGCAGCTTCGTTGGAGGCCCGGATGAGCAGTTCTTC
CASSFVGGPDEQFF
>TRBD2|19|TRBJ2-5|TRBV9|NA
TGTGCCAGCAGCGTCGCCCCTCCGGGACTAGCGGGGGAGCAAGAGACCCAGTACTTC
CASSVAPPGLAGEQETQYF
>TRBD1|15|TRBJ1-6|TRBV11-2|few
TGTGCCAGCAGCTTTCAACAGGGGGGATATTCACCCCTCCACTTT
CASSFQQGGYSPLHF
>TRBD1|12|TRBJ1-1|TRBV29-1|NA
TGCAGCGTCGACAGGGGGAGCACTGAAGCTTTCTTT
CSVDRGSTEAFF
>TRBD1|17|TRBJ1-2|TRBV28|NA
TGTGCCAGCACCCGGGGGACAGGGACCGTAGTTAACTATGGCTACACCTTC
CASTRGTGTVVNYGYTF
>TRBD2|16|TRBJ2-1|TRBV5-5|NA
TGTGCCAGCAGCCCTCGGACTAGCGGGGGGGCGAATGAGCAGTTCTTC
CASSPRTSGGANEQFF
>NA|13|TRBJ2-7|TRBV2|NA
TGTGCCAGCACCTGGGAGGGGGTCGGCGAGCAGTACTTC
CASTWEGVGEQYF
>NA|16|TRBJ1-3|TRBV10-3|NA
TGTGCCATCAGTTCAGGGCCAAGGGACTCTGGAAACACCATATATTTT
CAISSGPRDSGNTIYF
>TRBD1|14|TRBJ1-5|TRBV24-1|NA
TGTGCCACCAGTGAAGGACAGGCGGCTCAGCCCCAGCATTTT
CATSEGQAAQPQHF
>NA|14|TRBJ2-2|TRBV3-1/TRBV3-2|once
TGTGCCAGCAGCCAAGAGAGACTGACCGGGGAGCTGTTTTTT
CASSQERLTGELFF
>TRBD1|14|TRBJ2-7|TRBV6-5|NA
TGTGCCAGCAGTTACGGAACAGGGGTTTACGAGCAGTACTTC
CASSYGTGVYEQYF
>TRBD1|14|TRBJ2-7|TRBV5-1|NA
TGCGCCAGCAGCCCTGACAGGGGGCGGGAAGAGCAGTACTTC
CASSPDRGREEQYF
>NA|14|TRBJ1-2|TRBV5-8|NA
TGTGCCAGCAGCCCTACCCTTATCTTGAATGGCTACACCTTC
CASSPTLILNGYTF
>NA|12|TRBJ2-1|TRBV6-4|NA
TGTGCCAGCAGTGGAGGACTAAATGAGCAGTTCTTC
CASSGGLNEQFF
>TRBD1|17|TRBJ1-5|TRBV2|NA
TGTGCCAGCAGCGCCACAGGGGGCCCTTCTCTCAATCAGCCCCAGCATTTT
CASSATGGPSLNQPQHF
>NA|14|TRBJ2-7|TRBV28|NA
TGTGCCAGCAGTCCCCCGGGACATAACTACGAGCAGTACTTC
CASSPPGHNYEQYF
>TRBD1|14|TRBJ2-1|TRBV18|NA
TGTGCCAGCTCACCTCGGGACAGGGACAATGAGCAGTTCTTC
CASSPRDRDNEQFF
>TRBD1|14|TRBJ1-1|TRBV10-1|NA
TGCGCCAGCAGCCGCGGACAGGGAATACCTGAAGCTTTCTTT
CASSRGQGIPEAFF
>TRBD1|19|TRBJ1-5|TRBV28|NA
TGTGCCAGCAGTGATATCGGGACAGGATGGTTTCAGGGCAATCAGCCCCAGCATTTT
CASSDIGTGWFQGNQPQHF
>NA|13|TRBJ1-4|TRBV28|few
TGTGCCAGCAGTTTTGATGGCCCTTTACGTATGTTTTTT
CASSFDGPLRMFF
>NA|14|TRBJ2-5|TRBV5-4|NA
TGTGCCAGCAGCTCCGAGTGGACAAAAGAGACCCAGTACTTC
CASSSEWTKETQYF
>NA|14|TRBJ2-3|TRBV5-6|NA
TGTGCCAGCAGCTTGGCGGGGGGCACAGATACGCAGTATTTT
CASSLAGGTDTQYF
>NA|15|TRBJ1-6|TRBV28|NA
TGTGCCAGCACCGGGGCGCGGGGGGCTGGGTCACCCCTCCACTTT
CASTGARGAGSPLHF
>TRBD2|16|TRBJ2-3|TRBV5-1|few
TGCGCCAGCAGCTTGAGGGCGGGGGACTCCACAGATACGCAGTATTTT
CASSLRAGDSTDTQYF
>TRBD1|13|TRBJ2-7|TRBV6-5|NA
TGTGCCAGCAGTAGGGGACAGGCCCACGAGCAGTACTTC
CASSRGQAHEQYF
>NA|15|TRBJ1-2|TRBV5-1|NA
TGCGCCAGCAGCTTGCTTTCCGGGCGGGACTATGGCTACACCTTC
CASSLLSGRDYGYTF
>NA|14|TRBJ2-3|TRBV18|NA
TGTGCCAGCTCACCGAGGCAGGGTGGGGATACGCAGTATTTT
CASSPRQGGDTQYF
>TRBD1|18|TRBJ1-3|TRBV4-2|NA
TGTGCCAGCAGCCAAGAGGGGGTCAGACAGGGACCTGGAAACACCATATATTTT
CASSQEGVRQGPGNTIYF
>TRBD1|15|TRBJ1-1|TRBV18|NA
TGTGCCAGCTCACCCCGGACAGGGGTGAACACTGAAGCTTTCTTT
CASSPRTGVNTEAFF
>TRBD2|14|TRBJ2-5|TRBV24-1|NA
TGTGCCACCAGTGAGGGCGGGGGGGTAGAGACCCAGTACTTC
CATSEGGGVETQYF
>TRBD1|13|TRBJ1-2|TRBV7-8|few
TGTGCCAGCAGCTTGGACAGGGACTATGGCTACACCTTC
CASSLDRDYGYTF
>TRBD1|16|TRBJ1-2|TRBV28|NA
TGTGCCAGCAGTATACCGGGGACAGGGTACCTGGGTGGCTACACCTTC
CASSIPGTGYLGGYTF
>NA|13|TRBJ1-2|TRBV21-1|once
TGTGCCATCGGGGGAGTCTCCAACTATGGCTACACCTTC
CAIGGVSNYGYTF
>NA|12|TRBJ1-1|TRBV28|NA
TGTGCCAGCAGGTTTGGAGGCGCTGAAGCTTTCTTT
CASRFGGAEAFF
>NA|15|TRBJ2-4|TRBV5-5|NA
TGTGCCAGCAGCCGAGGAGGGGTAGCCAAAAACATTCAGTACTTC
CASSRGGVAKNIQYF
>NA|13|TRBJ1-6|TRBV25-1|NA
TGTGCCAGCAGTGATTACGCAGGCTCACCCCTCCACTTT
CASSDYAGSPLHF
>NA|18|TRBJ1-5|TRBV27|NA
TGTGCCAGCAGTTTCCCCCGACAGCCCGAGCATAGCAATCAGCCCCAGCATTTT
CASSFPRQPEHSNQPQHF
>TRBD1|15|TRBJ2-1|TRBV5-4|NA
TGTGCCAGCAGCTCTCTCAGGGACAGATACAATGAGCAGTTCTTC
CASSSLRDRYNEQFF
>NA|15|TRBJ2-1|TRBV5-4|NA
TGTGCCAGCAGCTTGGCCCAGGGAACACGTGGTGAGCAGTTCTTC
CASSLAQGTRGEQFF
>NA|13|TRBJ1-2|TRBV19|NA
TGTGCCAGTAGCCAACAGGGAAGCATTGGCTACACCTTC
CASSQQGSIGYTF